This T cell receptor (beta chain) derives from a study of T cells in localized non-small cell lung cancer. Study-wide findings and caveats: A higher density of T cells in blood coincided with extended overall survival. Without multi-region sequencing, intratumor heterogeneity could not be excluded. Appearance in adjacent lung was seen for a median around 61 of the top 100 tumor clones. Uninvolved neighboring lung showed the greatest T cell clonality, exceeding tumor.

There are 15 residues in the CDR3. CDR1 SGHRS and CDR2 YFSETQ come from the germline V gene. V lost 5 bases to trimming and J lost 6 bases, with 18 bases between them. TCRdb's table, derived via immunoSEQ multiplex PCR, lists solely in-frame clones and lacks some. This repertoire shows around 39,000 clones, 88% found once; its top ten account for about 2.5%. Worth noting for this clone: Its antigen is unidentified.

The receptor comes from a woman aged 35 to 75 with stage I lung adenocarcinoma. Material: peripheral blood, obtained before any cancer treatment. V and J are TRBV5-1 and TRBJ2-1, with TRBD2 as a possible D gene (5 bases). The CDR3 nucleotides are TGCGCCAGCAGAATTACAGAGCAAAGCGGCAATGAGCAGTTCTTC. This encodes CASRITEQSGNEQFF.